Following are 12 T cell receptor beta chains from one sample sequenced in a study of T cell repertoires in cytomegalovirus infection. These receptors have no known antigen. TCRdb re-derived calls from the reads in MiXCR, one entry per CDR3 protein. The table has around 710,000 distinct CDR3 sequences, 25% to 35% seen once. Sequencing used cultured CD8+ T cells from PBMCs, obtained from culture after CMV antigen stimulation. All receptors derive from a human donor in good health (CMV status not recorded). Some clones in this sample may be carry-over from other donors' samples.

J is TRBJ2-5 and V is TRBV10-3, with D possibly TRBD2 on 6 matching bases. V was trimmed by 4 bases and J by 4 bases, leaving 16 bases between them. This CDR3 comprises 15 residues. CDR1 is ENHRY and CDR2 is SYGVKD in the germline V gene. The CDR3 is CAISVNGGGRETQYF. The CDR3 DNA reads as TGTGCCATCAGTGTGAACGGGGGTGGTCGAGAGACCCAGTACTTC.

The chain is built from TRBV4-1 and TRBJ2-1; 11 nucleotides agree with TRBD2. This CDR3 spans 16 amino acids. Germline CDR1 reads MGHRA; CDR2 reads YSYEKL. V was pared by 6 bases and J by 2 bases, with 6 bases of the junction left unmatched. This CDR3 is CASRYTSGGTYNEQFF. Here the CDR3 DNA reads TGCGCCAGCAGATACACTAGCGGGGGAACCTACAATGAGCAGTTCTTC.

This clonotype was observed many times. V gene TRBV7-6 combines with J gene TRBJ2-1; 8 positions agree with TRBD2. The CDR3 sequence is 15 residues long. The V and J ends lost 7 bases and 8 bases, in that order; junction bases with no gene match: 13. CDR1 is SGHVS, CDR2 FNYEAQ, per germline. The CDR3 spells CASTLVGGAIDEQFF. Here the CDR3 DNA reads TGTGCCAGCACCCTAGTCGGGGGGGCCATCGATGAGCAGTTCTTC. Complete variable domain (other parts from reference TRBV7-6 and TRBJ2-1): GAGVSQSPRYKVTKRGQDVALRCDPISGHVSLYWYRQALGQGPEFLTYFNYEAQQDKSGLPNDRFSAERPEGSISTLTIQRTEQRDSAMYRCASTLVGGAIDEQFFGPGTRLTVL.

This clonotype has only a few counts. The chain joins TRBV14 to TRBJ2-5, with 11 bases that match TRBD1. The CDR3 has 15 amino acids. Germline assignment: CDR1 SGHDN and CDR2 FVKESK. V lost 5 bases, J lost 4 bases, and 6 bases stayed unmatched. This chain's CDR3 is CASSTRDRGGETQYF. The DNA of the CDR3 is TGTGCCAGCAGCACCCGGGACAGGGGGGGAGAGACCCAGTACTTC.

In this sample, this clonotype turned up a few times. The chain couples TRBV7-9 to TRBJ2-5; the D is unclear. The CDR3 loop spans 13 amino acids. The germline V gene encodes CDR1 SEHNR and CDR2 FQNEAQ (reference sequence). V gave up 5 bases and J gave up 0 bases, with 7 bases separating them. The CDR3 coding sequence is TGTGCCAGCAGCCCACCATACCAAGAGACCCAGTACTTC. Translation gives CASSPPYQETQYF.

A word on this clonotype: This may come from a read error, since a much larger clone is one base off. The chain employs TRBV7-2 and TRBJ2-1, with a weak D call TRBD2 (7 bases). CDR1 and CDR2 from the germline V gene are SGHTA and FQGNSA. The CDR3 extends over 16 amino acids. Trimming cost V 2 bases and J 4 bases, with 15 bases left between them. CDR3 coding DNA: TGTGCCAGCAGCTTACCTAACGGGGGGCTGTACAATGAGCAGTTCTTC. Its translation: CASSLPNGGLYNEQFF.

The rearrangement uses TRBV6-6 and TRBJ2-7; D gene uncertain. Germline V CDR1 and CDR2: MNHNY, SVGAGI (reference sequence). CDR3 length equals 14 residues. Trimming pared 8 bases from V and 2 bases from J, leaving 16 bases between. CDR3 region: CASPRLYRPYEQYV. CDR3 in DNA: TGTGCCAGCCCCCGGCTTTACCGCCCCTACGAGCAGTACGTC.

This clonotype occurred many times. J is TRBJ2-3 and V is TRBV7-2, with D possibly TRBD1 on 6 matching bases. Trimming removed 5 bases from V and 2 bases from J, with 20 bases in between. This CDR3 comprises 17 residues. Germline V gene lookup returns CDR1 SGHTA and CDR2 FQGNSA. For the CDR3, the DNA is TGTGCCAGCAGCGTTCTGTGGGGGCCGATGACCACAGATACGCAGTATTTT. Translating gives CASSVLWGPMTTDTQYF.

The chain employs TRBV20-1 and TRBJ2-3, with a weak D call TRBD1 (6 bases). The V gene's germline CDR1 is DFQATT and CDR2 SNEGSKA (reference sequence). V was cut by 3 bases and J by 4 bases, with 17 bases left in between. The CDR3 spans 15 residues. Written as DNA, the CDR3 is TGCAGTGCTAGTGATCGTGGGGGCGCATCAGATACGCAGTATTTT. Translation gives CSASDRGGASDTQYF.

The CDR3: CASSRTGKNEQFF. CDR3 bases: TGTGCCAGCAGCAGAACAGGGAAAAATGAGCAGTTCTTC. The chain carries TRBV28 and TRBJ2-1, with a tentative D call TRBD1 (6 bases). The germline V and J ends were trimmed by 6 bases and 7 bases, with 13 bases remaining between them. The CDR3 length is 13 residues. The germline CDR1 and CDR2 sequences are MDHEN and SYDVKM.

The chain's CDR3 is CASSYSYTHQFF. The DNA of the CDR3 is TGTGCCAGCAGTTACTCGTATACACACCAGTTCTTC. The V gene is TRBV6-6, the J gene TRBJ2-1; no definite D call. CDR3 length equals 12 residues. V was trimmed by 0 bases and J by 13 bases, leaving 10 bases between them. Germline V lookup: CDR1 MNHNY, CDR2 SVGAGI (reference sequence).

The CDR3 region is CASSQDGNSGANVLTF. The CDR3 region has the DNA TGCGCCAGCAGCCAAGATGGGAACTCTGGGGCCAACGTCCTGACTTTC. The chain recombines TRBV4-1 with TRBJ2-6; no definite D call. The CDR3 sequence is 16 residues long. The germline V gene encodes CDR1 MGHRA and CDR2 YSYEKL. The ends were cut back, 0 bases at V and 0 bases at J, with 6 bases in the middle.